This T cell receptor beta chain was identified during a study of beta chain features in type 1 diabetes. Note on this clone: What it binds is unknown.

Blood was drawn once from each donor into heparinised tubes. The draws averaged about 110 mL. Isolation of CD4+ naive, central memory, regulatory and stem cell-like memory cells was achieved by sorting via CD45RO/CCR7/CD25/CD127/CD95/CD27. Study-wide findings and caveats: Lower insertion and higher deletion counts appeared at VDJ junctions in type 1 diabetes patients. People with Type 1 diabetes carried modestly yet significantly shorter TCRB CDR3s in all four CD4+ subsets.

The investigators reverse transcribed all of the isolated RNA, so they sequenced expressed TCRB transcripts. Approximately 3.7 million reads per sample on average were obtained from naive, central memory and regulatory T cell samples. This table comes from immunoSEQ multiplex PCR, and its TCRdb copy is limited to in-frame clones, with some not included. Among around 150,000 clones listed, 6.5% to 10% were seen once. The sequencing sample was made of central memory CD4+ T cells from blood. This clonotype was obtained from a woman aged 18-35 years with type 1 diabetes.

The DNA for the CDR3 is TGTGCCAGCCGATCCAATTCGCGTGGCTACACCTTC. Amino acid sequence: CASRSNSRGYTF. The chain has TRBV25-1 and TRBJ1-2; D gene unclear. The V gene's germline CDR1 is MGHDK and CDR2 SYGVNS. With 8 bases removed from V and 7 bases from J, the gap between germline ends came to 14 bases. The CDR3 contains 12 residues.